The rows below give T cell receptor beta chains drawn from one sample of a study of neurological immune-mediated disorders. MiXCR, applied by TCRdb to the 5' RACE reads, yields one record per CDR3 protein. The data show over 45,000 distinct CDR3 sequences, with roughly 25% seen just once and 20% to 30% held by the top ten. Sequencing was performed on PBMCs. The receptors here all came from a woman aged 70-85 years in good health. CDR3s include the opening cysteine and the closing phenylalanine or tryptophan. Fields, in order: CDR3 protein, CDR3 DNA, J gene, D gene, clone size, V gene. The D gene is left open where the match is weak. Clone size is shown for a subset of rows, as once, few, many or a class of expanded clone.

CASRRPVIGDRDSYEQYF,TGTGCCAGCAGGCGGCCCGTAATCGGGGACAGGGATTCCTACGAGCAGTACTTC,TRBJ2-7,TRBD1,NA,TRBV28
CASSQTRNTGELFF,TGCGCCAGCAGCCAAACGCGGAACACCGGGGAGCTGTTTTTT,TRBJ2-2,NA,many,TRBV5-1
CSADSGIPGTDTQYF,TGCAGTGCTGATAGCGGAATTCCAGGCACAGATACGCAGTATTTT,TRBJ2-3,NA,many,TRBV20-1
CAIRQTSGSGYNEQFF,TGTGCCATCAGGCAGACTAGCGGGAGTGGATACAATGAGCAGTTCTTC,TRBJ2-1,TRBD2,many,TRBV10-3
CSARDVLGLADNEQFF,TGCAGTGCTAGAGATGTGTTAGGACTAGCGGACAATGAGCAGTTCTTC,TRBJ2-1,TRBD2,many,TRBV20-1
CSAREGQSNQPQHF,TGCAGTGCTAGAGAGGGACAGAGCAATCAGCCCCAGCATTTT,TRBJ1-5,TRBD1,NA,TRBV20-1
CASSDPGQGAAKGTEAFF,TGTGCCAGCAGTGACCCGGGACAGGGGGCCGCCAAGGGCACTGAAGCTTTCTTT,TRBJ1-1,TRBD1,many,TRBV27
CASSLAMGGYGNQPQHF,TGTGCCAGCAGCTTGGCTATGGGGGGATATGGCAATCAGCCCCAGCATTTT,TRBJ1-5,NA,many,TRBV5-6
CASSLSLDEQYF,TGTGCCAGCAGCTTAAGCCTAGACGAGCAGTACTTC,TRBJ2-7,NA,many,TRBV7-8
CASSQVLAGGNTQYF,TGTGCCAGCAGCCAAGTGCTAGCGGGGGGGAATACGCAGTATTTT,TRBJ2-3,TRBD2,NA,TRBV4-2
CASSLIGGGTSTDTQYF,TGTGCCAGCAGTTTAATTGGGGGGGGGACTAGCACAGATACGCAGTATTTT,TRBJ2-3,TRBD2,many,TRBV27
CASSYATVPYNSPLHF,TGTGCCAGCAGTTACGCAACAGTTCCCTATAATTCACCCCTCCACTTT,TRBJ1-6,NA,many,TRBV6-5
CAISEGAGDYNEQFF,TGTGCCATCAGTGAGGGGGCGGGAGACTACAATGAGCAGTTCTTC,TRBJ2-1,TRBD2,many,TRBV10-3
CASSLEGFRETQYF,TGCGCCAGCAGCTTGGAAGGGTTTCGAGAGACCCAGTACTTC,TRBJ2-5,NA,many,TRBV5-1
CASSLTAASYNEQFF,TGTGCCAGCAGCTTGACAGCGGCCTCCTACAATGAGCAGTTCTTC,TRBJ2-1,NA,NA,TRBV5-4
CASSLPQGGIGNTIYF,TGTGCCAGCAGCCTCCCCCAAGGGGGGATTGGAAACACCATATATTTT,TRBJ1-3,NA,many,TRBV4-2
CASSLGQEKLYEQYF,TGCGCCAGCAGCCTGGGACAGGAGAAGCTCTACGAGCAGTACTTC,TRBJ2-7,TRBD1,medium-sized,TRBV5-1
CASSQPGQSYGYTF,TGCGCCAGCAGCCAACCTGGGCAATCCTATGGCTACACCTTC,TRBJ1-2,NA,many,TRBV4-3
CATTLAGADNEQFF,TGTGCCACCACACTAGCGGGAGCGGACAATGAGCAGTTCTTC,TRBJ2-1,TRBD2,many,TRBV12-3/TRBV12-4
CAWRGPGLEGYEQYF,TGTGCCTGGAGAGGTCCCGGACTAGAGGGTTACGAGCAGTACTTC,TRBJ2-7,TRBD2,few,TRBV30
CASSLGQGRMNTEAFF,TGCGCCAGCAGCTTGGGACAGGGGAGGATGAACACTGAAGCTTTCTTT,TRBJ1-1,TRBD1,NA,TRBV5-1
CASSLGVNSNQPQHF,TGTGCCAGCAGCTTAGGAGTAAACAGCAATCAGCCCCAGCATTTT,TRBJ1-5,NA,many,TRBV7-2
CAISDLAGGAYNEQFF,TGTGCCATCAGTGACCTAGCGGGAGGCGCCTACAATGAGCAGTTCTTC,TRBJ2-1,TRBD2,NA,TRBV10-3
CSATGLAGMEQFF,TGCAGTGCAACGGGACTAGCGGGGATGGAGCAGTTCTTC,TRBJ2-1,TRBD2,NA,TRBV20-1
CASSLVAGDNEQFF,TGTGCCAGCAGTTTAGTGGCGGGGGACAATGAGCAGTTCTTC,TRBJ2-1,TRBD2,NA,TRBV28
CSASPVAEQFF,TGCAGTGCTAGCCCCGTGGCTGAGCAGTTCTTC,TRBJ2-1,NA,few,TRBV20-1
CASRGGVPDTQYF,TGTGCCAGCAGAGGGGGGGTCCCAGATACGCAGTATTTT,TRBJ2-3,NA,many,TRBV12-3/TRBV12-4
CASSPLPPGQGTNEQFF,TGCGCCAGCAGCCCCCTCCCTCCGGGACAGGGGACCAATGAGCAGTTCTTC,TRBJ2-1,TRBD1,NA,TRBV5-1
CAISDSLDAEAFF,TGTGCCATCAGCGATTCCCTAGACGCTGAAGCTTTCTTT,TRBJ1-1,NA,many,TRBV10-3
CASAGGGEDGYTF,TGTGCCAGCGCAGGAGGGGGCGAAGATGGCTACACCTTC,TRBJ1-2,TRBD1,NA,TRBV9
CASSQGAGGYNEQFF,TGTGCCAGCAGCCAAGGGGCGGGAGGGTACAATGAGCAGTTCTTC,TRBJ2-1,TRBD2,many,TRBV14
CASSIEDSLTYEQYF,TGTGCCAGTAGTATAGAGGACAGCCTAACCTACGAGCAGTACTTC,TRBJ2-7,NA,NA,TRBV19
CASSRQDYQPQHF,TGTGCCAGCAGTCGACAGGATTATCAGCCCCAGCATTTT,TRBJ1-5,NA,many,TRBV6-6
CASSPRLLRDLAPETQYF,TGCGCCAGCAGCCCCAGACTCCTCCGGGATCTAGCCCCAGAGACCCAGTACTTC,TRBJ2-5,NA,few,TRBV5-1
CASRPSGWNSYEQYF,TGTGCCAGCAGACCCTCAGGGTGGAATTCCTACGAGCAGTACTTC,TRBJ2-7,NA,many,TRBV28
CASSLVPSGVPGANVLTF,TGCGCCAGCAGCCTCGTACCGTCAGGGGTTCCTGGGGCCAACGTCCTGACTTTC,TRBJ2-6,NA,medium-sized,TRBV5-1
CASSQDTGGQETQYF,TGTGCCAGCAGCCAAGATACGGGGGGGCAAGAGACCCAGTACTTC,TRBJ2-5,TRBD2,NA,TRBV4-2
CASSPPGADTQYF,TGTGCCAGCAGTCCCCCGGGAGCAGATACGCAGTATTTT,TRBJ2-3,NA,NA,TRBV6-6
CSVAEASFTETQYF,TGCAGCGTTGCAGAGGCCTCCTTTACAGAGACCCAGTACTTC,TRBJ2-5,NA,many,TRBV29-1
CASSITGTPPQHF,TGTGCCAGCAGCATTACAGGGACCCCACCCCAGCATTTT,TRBJ1-5,NA,few,TRBV7-8